This T cell receptor (beta chain) was documented in a study of control samples from healthy donors and cancer patients. Measured with immunoSEQ multiplex PCR; TCRdb has only the in-frame clones, and not every one. The sample carries some 70,000 clones, roughly 84% recorded once. This clone was observed a handful of times. The CDR3 runs to 12 residues. V dropped 3 bases and J dropped 10; count of bases not matched to a gene: 2. The chain combines TRBV12-3 or TRBV12-4 with TRBJ1-4; 7 bases are shared with TRBD1. The receptor comes from a woman aged 45-60 years with lung cancer. The sample consisted of PBMCs. The CDR3 region has the DNA TGTGCCAGCAGTTTCCAGGGGGTAAAACTGTTTTTT. Translation gives CASSFQGVKLFF.